This passage covers 9 T cell receptor beta chains from one sample sequenced in a study of CXCR3-negative and CXCR3-positive naive CD8 T cells. Regarding the study as a whole: CXCR3-positive naive cells carried more hydrophobic TRB CDR3s than CXCR3-negative ones.

The libraries of TRB cDNA were prepared using 5' RACE with UMI labels. Each CDR3 protein gets one entry in TCRdb, which reprocessed the 5' RACE reads and gives no DNA. The table lists 84,000 or so distinct CDR3 sequences. Their cognate antigens are unknown. The sequenced sample consisted of naive CXCR3+ CD8+ T cells from blood. Subset specified: CD45RO-CCR7+CD27+CD95- naive CD8+ T cells expressing CXCR3 (TNR3+). All receptors derive from a human donor in good health. Some clones in this sample may be carry-over from other donors' samples.

V usage is TRBV2 and J usage is TRBJ2-7; the TCRdb D gene call, TRBD2, has no DNA to confirm it. Germline V CDR1 and CDR2: SNHLY, FYNNEI. The CDR3 is 12 residues long. CDR3 residues: CAGGSPGDEQYF.

V is TRBV15 and J is TRBJ2-7; TCRdb gives TRBD2 as the D gene, but with no DNA this cannot be confirmed. CDR1 is LNHNV, CDR2 YYDKDF, per germline (reference sequence). The CDR3 runs 15 residues. This chain's CDR3 is CATKLDTSGTYEQYF.

V and J are TRBV2 and TRBJ2-7; TCRdb picks TRBD1, but there is no DNA to check that call. This CDR3 is built from 14 residues. Germline V gene lookup returns CDR1 SNHLY and CDR2 FYNNEI. CDR3 residues: CASKASGGPYEQYF.

The V call is TRBV15, the J call TRBJ2-7; the D call from TCRdb, TRBD2, cannot be confirmed without DNA. Germline lookup yields CDR1 LNHNV and CDR2 YYDKDF (reference sequence). The CDR3 runs to 16 residues. CDR3 amino acids: CATSVPREGSSYEQYF.

The gene calls are TRBV20-1 and TRBJ2-1; TCRdb calls TRBD1, which cannot be checked without DNA. The CDR3 sequence is 16 residues long. Germline V gene sequence: CDR1 DFQATT, CDR2 SNEGSKA (reference sequence). The CDR3: CSARDGDRGEYNEQLF.

The V and J genes are TRBV28 and TRBJ1-5; TCRdb's D gene call, TRBD1, goes unchecked for lack of DNA. Looked up from germline, CDR1 is MDHEN and CDR2 is SYDVKM. This CDR3 has 19 residues. CDR3: CASSFGWDPGQKINQPQHF.

The chain carries TRBV12-3 or TRBV12-4 and TRBJ1-2; TCRdb returns TRBD1, unconfirmable since there is no DNA. The CDR3 is 12 amino acids. The CDR3 loop is CASSGGFYGYTF.

V gene TRBV12-3 or TRBV12-4 combines with J gene TRBJ1-1; the TCRdb D gene call, TRBD1, has no DNA to confirm it. CDR3 length equals 13 residues. The CDR3 sequence: CASSKQGGTEAFF.

The V call is TRBV28, the J call TRBJ2-7. Germline V gives CDR1 MDHEN, CDR2 SYDVKM. The CDR3 runs 13 residues. CDR3 protein: CASSFGTLYEQYF. Complete variable domain (other parts from reference TRBV28 and TRBJ2-7): DVKVTQSSRYLVKRTGEKVFLECVQDMDHENMFWYRQDPGLGLRLIYFSYDVKMKEKGDIPEGYSVSREKKERFSLILESASTNQTSMYLCASSFGTLYEQYFGPGTRLTVT.